The entry below describes one T cell receptor beta chain. TCRdb's table, derived via immunoSEQ multiplex PCR, lists solely in-frame clones and lacks some. Of roughly 84,000 clones detected, about four fifths appear once; the ten largest clones hold more than 8%. This sample is drawn from a study of PD-L1 blockade in urothelial cancer. Study context: There were a median of around 140,000 T cells in blood samples.

This TCR was recovered from a man aged 70-80 years with urothelial cancer. The sequencing used PBMCs, collected around atezolizumab (anti-PD-L1) treatment.

Here the CDR3 reads CASSLRQGVEKLFF. DNA for the CDR3: TGTGCCAGCAGCTTAAGACAGGGGGTCGAAAAACTGTTTTTT. The J gene is TRBJ1-4, the V gene TRBV11-2; 9 positions agree with TRBD1. The CDR3 is made up of 14 amino acids. The germline V gene has CDR1 SGHAT and CDR2 FQNNGV. The ends lost 2 bases at V and 8 bases at J; junction bases unmatched: 3.